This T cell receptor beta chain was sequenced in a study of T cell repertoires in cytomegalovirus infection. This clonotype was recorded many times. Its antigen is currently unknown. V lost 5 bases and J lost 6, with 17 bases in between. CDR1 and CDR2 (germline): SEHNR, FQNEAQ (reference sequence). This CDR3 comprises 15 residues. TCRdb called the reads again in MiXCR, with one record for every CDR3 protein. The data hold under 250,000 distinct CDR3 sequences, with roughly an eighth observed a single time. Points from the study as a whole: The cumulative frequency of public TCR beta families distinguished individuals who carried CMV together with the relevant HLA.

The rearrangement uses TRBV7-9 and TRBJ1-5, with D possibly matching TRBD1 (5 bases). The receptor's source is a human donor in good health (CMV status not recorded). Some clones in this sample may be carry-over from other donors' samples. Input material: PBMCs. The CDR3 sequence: CASSLSDGGIQPQHF. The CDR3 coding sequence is TGTGCCAGCAGCCTTTCAGATGGGGGAATTCAGCCCCAGCATTTT.